The 10 T cell receptor beta chains reported below all come from one sample, sequenced in a study of Ad26.COV2.S vaccination and SARS-CoV-2 variants. Treatment here: some 20 received Ad26.COV2.S at low or high dose, single or two shots; roughly five received placebo; per-sample allocation not given. Repertoires come from day 63 after the first vaccine or placebo injection. Repertoires were generated with immunoSEQ multiplex PCR, while TCRdb's copy carries only in-frame clones and drops some. The data show some 250,000 clones, roughly 90% seen once. The sequences come from peripheral blood, collected in a trial of Ad26.COV2.S vaccine versus placebo. These receptors all stem from a person between 18 and 59 years old who received the Ad26.COV2.S COVID-19 vaccine or a placebo.

This chain uses TRBV6-1 with TRBJ2-2, with D unclear. The CDR3 has 13 residues. V lost 2 bases and J 8 bases, leaving 9 bases between the germline ends. Germline V gives CDR1 MNHNS, CDR2 SASEGT. This CDR3 is CASSEISRGELFF. CDR3 nucleotide sequence: TGTGCCAGCAGTGAAATTAGCAGGGGGGAGCTGTTTTTT.

The chain is built from TRBV5-4 and TRBJ1-4; D not certain. The CDR3 runs 15 residues. V lost 3 bases, J lost 5 bases, and 14 bases lay in between. Germline V gene data show CDR1 as SGHNT and CDR2 as YYREEE (reference sequence). The CDR3: CASSSGPLGNEKLFF. In DNA form, the CDR3 reads TGTGCCAGCAGCTCTGGGCCTTTAGGCAATGAAAAACTGTTTTTT.

The V gene is TRBV5-5, the J gene TRBJ2-3; the D is unclear. V gave up 2 bases and J gave up 0 bases, with 10 bases separating them. This CDR3 is built from 15 residues. The germline V gene encodes CDR1 SGHKS and CDR2 YYEKEE (reference sequence). In DNA, the CDR3 is TGTGCCAGCAGCTTTTTGGAGACTAGCACAGATACGCAGTATTTT. Residues: CASSFLETSTDTQYF.

This clone has just a few counts. The chain has TRBV7-2 and TRBJ2-7; 7 bases agree with TRBD1. The CDR3 covers 14 residues. V lost 5 bases to trimming and J lost 2 bases; unmatched junction nucleotides: 6. The germline gives CDR1 SGHTA, CDR2 FQGNSA. This CDR3 is CASSTPGTAYEQYF. The CDR3, as DNA: TGTGCCAGCAGCACCCCCGGGACAGCCTACGAGCAGTACTTC. The whole variable domain, remainder taken from reference TRBV7-2 and TRBJ2-7, is GAGVSQSPSNKVTEKGKDVELRCDPISGHTALYWYRQSLGQGLEFLIYFQGNSAPDKSGLPSDRFSAERTGGSVSTLTIQRTQQEDSAVYLCASSTPGTAYEQYFGPGTRLTVT.

This chain connects TRBV5-1 to TRBJ2-3; maybe TRBD1 (6 bases). This CDR3 contains 14 residues. V lost 4 bases and J lost 2, with 11 bases in between. The V gene's germline CDR1 is SGHRS and CDR2 YFSETQ. The CDR3, as DNA: TGCGCCAGCAGCGTCGGACAGACCACAGATACGCAGTATTTT. Encoded protein: CASSVGQTTDTQYF.

This chain joins TRBV5-4 and TRBJ2-7; 7 nucleotides agree with TRBD2. This CDR3 comprises 16 residues. Germline V gives CDR1 SGHNT, CDR2 YYREEE (reference sequence). V was clipped by 0 bases and J by 0 bases; unmatched bases: 6. The chain's CDR3 is CASSLAGSGASYEQYF. Written as DNA, the CDR3 is TGTGCCAGCAGCTTGGCAGGCAGCGGGGCCTCCTACGAGCAGTACTTC.

The V gene is TRBV29-1, the J gene TRBJ2-3; no clear D. Germline lookup yields CDR1 SQVTM and CDR2 ANQGSEA. The V end lost 3 bases, the J end lost 2 bases, and 3 bases lay between the germline ends. CDR3 length: 11 residues. The CDR3 DNA is TGCAGCGTTGACCTCACAGATACGCAGTATTTT. It specifies CSVDLTDTQYF.

The chain has TRBV14 and TRBJ2-7; 8 nucleotides line up with TRBD2. With V trimmed by 3 bases and J by 5 bases, 12 bases remained unmatched. This CDR3 is 16 amino acids long. Germline-derived CDR1 and CDR2 are SGHDN and FVKESK. CDR3 sequence: CASSHQPAGAYHEQYF. In nucleotides, the CDR3 is TGTGCCAGCAGCCACCAGCCAGCGGGAGCGTACCACGAGCAGTACTTC.

J is TRBJ2-7 and V is TRBV12-5; the match to TRBD1 covers 8 bases. Trimming cost V 4 bases and J 4 bases; bases outside gene matches: 6. Germline values: CDR1 LGHNT, CDR2 FRNRAP. CDR3 size: 14 residues. In DNA form, the CDR3 reads TGTGCTAGTGGTTGCCCACAGGGGGAGTACGAGCAGTACTTC. Translated, it gives CASGCPQGEYEQYF.

The chain is built from TRBV6-1 and TRBJ2-1; possibly TRBD2 for D (5 bases). V was shortened by 6 bases and J by 9 bases, with 12 bases between the two germline ends. Germline CDR1 and CDR2: MNHNS and SASEGT. The CDR3 covers 12 residues. CDR3 amino acids: CASSSGLPEQFF. Here the CDR3 DNA reads TGTGCCAGCAGCTCCGGACTCCCTGAGCAGTTCTTC.